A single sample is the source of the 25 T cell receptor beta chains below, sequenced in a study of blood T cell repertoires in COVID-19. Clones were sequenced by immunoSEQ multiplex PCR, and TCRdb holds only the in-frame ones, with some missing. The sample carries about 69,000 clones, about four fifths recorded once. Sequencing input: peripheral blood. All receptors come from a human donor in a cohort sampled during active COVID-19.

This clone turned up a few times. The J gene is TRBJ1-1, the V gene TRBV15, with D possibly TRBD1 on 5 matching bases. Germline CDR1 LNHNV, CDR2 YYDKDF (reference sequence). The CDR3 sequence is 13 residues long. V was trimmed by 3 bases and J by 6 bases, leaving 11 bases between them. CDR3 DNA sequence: TGTGCCACCAGCAGTGGGGGGTCGGCTGAAGCTTTCTTT. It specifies CATSSGGSAEAFF.

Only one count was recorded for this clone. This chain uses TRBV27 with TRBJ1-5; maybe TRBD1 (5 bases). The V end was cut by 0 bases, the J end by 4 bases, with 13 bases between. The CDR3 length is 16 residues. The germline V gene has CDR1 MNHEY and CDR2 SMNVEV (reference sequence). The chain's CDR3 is CASSLSGPPGNQPQHF. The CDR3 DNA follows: TGTGCCAGCAGTTTATCGGGGCCCCCCGGGAATCAGCCCCAGCATTTT.

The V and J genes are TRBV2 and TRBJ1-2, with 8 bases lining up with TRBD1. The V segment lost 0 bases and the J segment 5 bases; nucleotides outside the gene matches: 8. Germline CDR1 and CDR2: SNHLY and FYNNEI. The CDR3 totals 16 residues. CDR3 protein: CASSEALNRGGYGYTF. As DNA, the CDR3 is TGTGCCAGCAGTGAAGCGCTTAACAGGGGGGGGTATGGCTACACCTTC. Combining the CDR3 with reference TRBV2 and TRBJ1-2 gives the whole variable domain EPEVTQTPSHQVTQMGQEVILRCVPISNHLYFYWYRQILGQKVEFLVSFYNNEISEKSEIFDDQFSVERPDGSNFTLKIRSTKLEDSAMYFCASSEALNRGGYGYTFGSGTRLTVV.

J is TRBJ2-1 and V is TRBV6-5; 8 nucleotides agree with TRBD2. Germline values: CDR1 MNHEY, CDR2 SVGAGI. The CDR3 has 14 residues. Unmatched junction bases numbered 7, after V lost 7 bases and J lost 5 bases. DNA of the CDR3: TGTGCCAGCAAATTACTAGCGGAAAACAATGAGCAGTTCTTC. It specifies CASKLLAENNEQFF.

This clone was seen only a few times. The DNA of the CDR3 is TGTGCCAGCTCACCACGCAGGGTGAACACTGAAGCTTTCTTT. It codes for CASSPRRVNTEAFF. The chain recombines TRBV18 with TRBJ1-1; D may be TRBD1 (5 bases). Germline V gives CDR1 KGHSH, CDR2 LQKENI. CDR3 length: 14 residues. The V and J ends lost 1 base and 0 bases respectively, with 6 bases between them.

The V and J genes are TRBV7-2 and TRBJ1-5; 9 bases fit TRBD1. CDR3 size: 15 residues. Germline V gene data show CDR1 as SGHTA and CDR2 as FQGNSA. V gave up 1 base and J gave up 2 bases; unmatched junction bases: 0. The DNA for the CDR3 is TGTGCCAGCAGCTTAGGGACAGGGGGCAATCAGCCCCAGCATTTT. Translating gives CASSLGTGGNQPQHF.

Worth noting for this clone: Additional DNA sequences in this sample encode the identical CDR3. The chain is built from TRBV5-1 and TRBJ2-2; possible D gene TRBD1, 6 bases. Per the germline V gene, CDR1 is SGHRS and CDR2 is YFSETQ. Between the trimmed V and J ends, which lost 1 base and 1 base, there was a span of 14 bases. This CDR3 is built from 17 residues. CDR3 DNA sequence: TGCGCCAGCAGCTTGACACCTCCGGGACAGAACACCGGGGAGCTGTTTTTT. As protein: CASSLTPPGQNTGELFF.

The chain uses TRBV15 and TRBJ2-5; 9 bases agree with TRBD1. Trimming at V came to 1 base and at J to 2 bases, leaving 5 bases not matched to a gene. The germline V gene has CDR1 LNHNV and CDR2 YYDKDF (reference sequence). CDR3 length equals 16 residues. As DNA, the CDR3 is TGTGCCACCAGCAGAGTTGGACAGGGGCAACAAGAGACCCAGTACTTC. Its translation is CATSRVGQGQQETQYF.

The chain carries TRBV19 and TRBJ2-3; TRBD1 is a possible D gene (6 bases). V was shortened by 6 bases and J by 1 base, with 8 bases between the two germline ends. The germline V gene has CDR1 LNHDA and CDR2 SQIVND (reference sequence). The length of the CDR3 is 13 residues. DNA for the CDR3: TGTGCCAGTAGAAAGGGGGGCACAGATACGCAGTATTTT. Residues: CASRKGGTDTQYF.

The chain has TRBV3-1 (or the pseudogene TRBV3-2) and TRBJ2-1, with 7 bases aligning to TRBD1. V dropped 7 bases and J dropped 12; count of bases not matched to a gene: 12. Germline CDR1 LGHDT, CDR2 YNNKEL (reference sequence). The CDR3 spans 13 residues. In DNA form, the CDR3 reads TGTGCCAGCACGAGACAGGGTGTTAGCTCGCAGTTCTTC. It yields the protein CASTRQGVSSQFF.

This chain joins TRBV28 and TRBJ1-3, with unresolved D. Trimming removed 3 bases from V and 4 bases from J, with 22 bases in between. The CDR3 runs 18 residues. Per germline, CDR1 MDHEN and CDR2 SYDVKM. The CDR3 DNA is TGTGCCAGCAGTTTTAGGTATCGTCCCGGGGAGAAAGGAAACACCATATATTTT. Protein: CASSFRYRPGEKGNTIYF.

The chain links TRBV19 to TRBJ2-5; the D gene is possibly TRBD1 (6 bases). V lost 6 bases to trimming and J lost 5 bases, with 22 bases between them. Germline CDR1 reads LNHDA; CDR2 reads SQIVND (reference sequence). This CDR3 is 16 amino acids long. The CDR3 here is CASSSPGAGVGETQYF. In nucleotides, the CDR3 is TGTGCCAGTAGCTCCCCCGGGGCAGGGGTTGGGGAGACCCAGTACTTC.

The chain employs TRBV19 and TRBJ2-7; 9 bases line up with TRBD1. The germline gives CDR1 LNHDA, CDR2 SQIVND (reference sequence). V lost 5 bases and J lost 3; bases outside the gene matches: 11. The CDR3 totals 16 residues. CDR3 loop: CASSLRGQGGRYEQYF. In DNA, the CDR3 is TGTGCCAGTAGTTTAAGGGGACAGGGAGGCCGCTACGAGCAGTACTTC.

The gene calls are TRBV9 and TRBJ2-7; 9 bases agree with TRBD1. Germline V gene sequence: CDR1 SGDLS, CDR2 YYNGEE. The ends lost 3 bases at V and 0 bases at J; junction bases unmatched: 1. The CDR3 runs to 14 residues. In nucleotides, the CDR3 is TGTGCCAGCAGCGAGACAGGGGGCTCCTACGAGCAGTACTTC. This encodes CASSETGGSYEQYF.

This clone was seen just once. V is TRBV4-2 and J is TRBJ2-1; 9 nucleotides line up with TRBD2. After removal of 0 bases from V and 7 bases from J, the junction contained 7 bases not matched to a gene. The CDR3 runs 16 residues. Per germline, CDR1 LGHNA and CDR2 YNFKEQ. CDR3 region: CASSQDGLAGTNEQFF. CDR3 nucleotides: TGTGCCAGCAGCCAAGATGGCCTAGCGGGAACAAATGAGCAGTTCTTC.

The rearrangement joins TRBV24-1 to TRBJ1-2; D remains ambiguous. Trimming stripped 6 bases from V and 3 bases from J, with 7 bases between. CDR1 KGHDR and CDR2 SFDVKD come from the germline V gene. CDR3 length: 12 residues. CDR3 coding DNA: TGTGCCACCAGTTTCGGTGACTATGGCTACACCTTC. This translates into CATSFGDYGYTF.

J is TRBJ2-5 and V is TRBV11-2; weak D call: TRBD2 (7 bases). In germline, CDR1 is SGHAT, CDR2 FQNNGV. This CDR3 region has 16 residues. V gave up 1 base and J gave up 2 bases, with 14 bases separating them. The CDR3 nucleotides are TGTGCCAGCAGCTTAGTGGGAAGGGGGGGTCAAGAGACCCAGTACTTC. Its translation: CASSLVGRGGQETQYF.

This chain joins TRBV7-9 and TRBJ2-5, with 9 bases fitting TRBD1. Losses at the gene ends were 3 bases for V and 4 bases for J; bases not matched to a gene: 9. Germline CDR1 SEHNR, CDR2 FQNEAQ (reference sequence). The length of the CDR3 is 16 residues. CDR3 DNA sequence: TGTGCCAGCAGCTTTGGGGACAGGGAGTGGGGAGAGACCCAGTACTTC. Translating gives CASSFGDREWGETQYF.

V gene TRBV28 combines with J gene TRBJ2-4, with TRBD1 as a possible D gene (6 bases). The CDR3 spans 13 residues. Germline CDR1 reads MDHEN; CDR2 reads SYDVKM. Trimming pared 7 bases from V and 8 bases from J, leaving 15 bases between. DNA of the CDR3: TGTGCCAGCAATATTGGGGGCGGACACATTCAGTACTTC. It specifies CASNIGGGHIQYF.

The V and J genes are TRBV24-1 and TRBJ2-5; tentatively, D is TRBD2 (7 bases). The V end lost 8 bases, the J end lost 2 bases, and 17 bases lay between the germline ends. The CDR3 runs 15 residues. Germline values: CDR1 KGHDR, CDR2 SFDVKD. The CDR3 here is CATTEGGGTQETQYF. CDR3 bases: TGTGCCACCACCGAAGGGGGAGGGACGCAAGAGACCCAGTACTTC.

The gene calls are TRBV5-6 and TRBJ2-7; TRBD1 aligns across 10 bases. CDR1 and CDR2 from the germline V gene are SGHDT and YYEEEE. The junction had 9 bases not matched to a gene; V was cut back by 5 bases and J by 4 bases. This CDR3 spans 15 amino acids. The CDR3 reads CASRGTGQGKYEQYF. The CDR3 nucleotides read TGTGCCAGCAGGGGAACGGGACAGGGGAAATACGAGCAGTACTTC.

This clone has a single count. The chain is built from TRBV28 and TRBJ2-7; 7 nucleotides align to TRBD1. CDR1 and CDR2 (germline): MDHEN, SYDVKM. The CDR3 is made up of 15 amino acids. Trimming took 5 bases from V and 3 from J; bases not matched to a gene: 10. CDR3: CASSPPGQTIYEQYF. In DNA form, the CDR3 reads TGTGCCAGCAGTCCCCCGGGACAGACAATCTACGAGCAGTACTTC.

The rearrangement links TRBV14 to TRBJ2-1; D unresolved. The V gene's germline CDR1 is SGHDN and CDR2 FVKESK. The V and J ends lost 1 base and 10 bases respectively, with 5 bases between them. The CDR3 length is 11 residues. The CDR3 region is CASSQAGEQFF. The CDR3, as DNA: TGTGCCAGCAGCCAAGCCGGGGAGCAGTTCTTC. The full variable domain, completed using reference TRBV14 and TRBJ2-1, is EAGVTQFPSHSVIEKGQTVTLRCDPISGHDNLYWYRRVMGKEIKFLLHFVKESKQDESGMPNNRFLAERTGGTYSTLKVQPAELEDSGVYFCASSQAGEQFFGPGTRLTVL.

This CDR3 is CASSLGPSTDTQYF. The CDR3, as DNA: TGTGCCAGCAGCTTGGGGCCTAGCACAGATACGCAGTATTTT. The chain combines TRBV7-2 with TRBJ2-3, with a possible D match to TRBD1 (5 bases). V was clipped by 3 bases and J by 0 bases, with 7 bases between them. Germline-derived CDR1 and CDR2 are SGHTA and FQGNSA. The CDR3 contains 14 residues.

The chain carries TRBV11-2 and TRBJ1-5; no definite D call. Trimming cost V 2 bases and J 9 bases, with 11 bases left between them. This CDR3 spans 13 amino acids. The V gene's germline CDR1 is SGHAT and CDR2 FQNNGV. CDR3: CASSLQRDTPQHF. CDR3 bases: TGTGCCAGCAGCTTACAGCGGGATACGCCCCAGCATTTT.